The 24 T cell receptor beta chains below were found in one sample sequenced in a study of T cells in Graves' hyperthyroidism and ophthalmopathy. Template material for amplifying TCR beta CDR3 regions consisted of RNA transcripts. HTBI primers drove first-round RT-PCR of the TCR CDR3. TCRdb reprocessed the multiplex PCR reads via MiXCR and lists one record per CDR3 protein. The data show approximately 600,000 distinct CDR3 sequences, around 20% seen once. The material sequenced was blood. The receptors were sampled from a young man with Graves' ophthalmopathy.

J is TRBJ2-3 and V is TRBV24-1; perhaps D is TRBD1 or TRBD2 (5 bases each). This CDR3 contains 13 residues. Trimming cost V 7 bases and J 0 bases, with 7 bases left between them. Germline V gives CDR1 KGHDR, CDR2 SFDVKD. As DNA, the CDR3 is TGTGCCACCAGCCGGGACAGCACAGATACGCAGTATTTT. This gives the protein CATSRDSTDTQYF.

This clonotype was seen only a few times. V is TRBV15 and J is TRBJ2-7; no clear D. V lost 0 bases to trimming and J lost 0 bases, with 6 bases between them. The CDR3 is made up of 14 amino acids. Per germline, CDR1 LNHNV and CDR2 YYDKDF (reference sequence). This CDR3 is CATSRDYSSYEQYF. The CDR3 DNA reads as TGTGCCACCAGCAGAGATTACAGCTCCTACGAGCAGTACTTC.

This clonotype was detected a few times. Germline is not matched at one junction end, which may reflect a read error. This sequence joins TRBV10-3 and TRBJ1-1; TRBD1 agrees at 7 bases. Germline V CDR1 and CDR2: ENHRY, SYGVKD. This CDR3 has 15 residues. This CDR3 is CAISEPLGGNTETFF. For the CDR3, the DNA is TGTGCCATCAGTGAACCGTTAGGGGGCAACACTGAAACTTTCTTT.

J is TRBJ1-1 and V is TRBV6-2 or TRBV6-3; tentative D call: TRBD1 (5 bases). Trimming pared 0 bases from V and 11 bases from J, leaving 13 bases between. Germline V lookup: CDR1 MNHEY, CDR2 SVGEGT. This CDR3 is 13 amino acids long. The CDR3 is CASSYSGQESAFF. CDR3 DNA: TGTGCCAGCAGTTACTCGGGGCAGGAGTCGGCTTTCTTT.

This clonotype was seen repeatedly, ten times or more. The chain carries TRBV27 and TRBJ2-1; 13 positions match TRBD2. CDR3 length equals 18 residues. Looked up from germline, CDR1 is MNHEY and CDR2 is SMNVEV (reference sequence). V lost 5 bases to trimming and J lost 6 bases; unmatched junction nucleotides: 13. Here the CDR3 DNA reads TGTGCCAGCAGTCCCAACGGACTAGCGGGAGAGTCTCGCAATGAGCAGTTCTTC. Its translation: CASSPNGLAGESRNEQFF.

This clonotype occurred many times. The V call is TRBV18, the J call TRBJ1-1, with unresolved D. This CDR3 spans 15 amino acids. Per the germline V gene, CDR1 is KGHSH and CDR2 is LQKENI. V was trimmed by 3 bases and J by 5 bases, leaving 16 bases between them. The CDR3 region is CASSPKGGGPTEAFF. Here the CDR3 DNA reads TGTGCCAGCTCACCTAAGGGCGGAGGTCCTACTGAAGCTTTCTTT.

This clonotype showed up just a few times. The CDR3 region is CASSRTAGLYNEQFF. CDR3 coding DNA: TGTGCCAGCAGCCGAACAGCGGGACTCTACAATGAGCAGTTCTTC. The V and J genes are TRBV11-2 and TRBJ2-1; 7 bases fit TRBD2. The CDR3 contains 15 residues. CDR1 and CDR2 from the germline V gene are SGHAT and FQNNGV. The trim removed 5 bases at V and 3 bases at J, leaving 7 bases unmatched.

The chain employs TRBV4-1 and TRBJ2-1; TRBD2 aligns across 8 bases. CDR1 is MGHRA, CDR2 YSYEKL, per germline. The CDR3 has 17 amino acids. Trimming at V came to 3 bases and at J to 0 bases, leaving 7 bases not matched to a gene. CDR3 sequence (DNA): TGCGCCAGCAGCCACCCAAGCAGCGGGAGCTCCTACAATGAGCAGTTCTTC. Residues: CASSHPSSGSSYNEQFF.

This CDR3 is CASRGPGKGNEQFF. CDR3 nucleotides: TGCGCCAGCAGAGGCCCGGGTAAGGGCAATGAGCAGTTCTTC. The V call is TRBV5-1, the J call TRBJ2-1, with unresolved D. Germline CDR1 and CDR2: SGHRS and YFSETQ. CDR3 length: 14 amino acids. V lost 5 bases to trimming and J lost 6 bases, with 15 bases between them.

Ten or more counts support this clonotype. V is TRBV7-2 and J is TRBJ2-7, with 10 bases lining up with TRBD2. This CDR3 is 16 amino acids long. CDR1 is SGHTA and CDR2 is FQGNSA in the germline V gene. Losses at the gene ends were 5 bases for V and 2 bases for J; bases not matched to a gene: 9. For the CDR3, the DNA is TGTGCCAGCAGCCCCTGGAGCGGGAGGGTACCCTACGAGCAGTACTTC. It translates to CASSPWSGRVPYEQYF.

This clonotype was picked up many times. The chain employs TRBV30 and TRBJ2-3, with a possible D match to TRBD2 (6 bases). This CDR3 has 14 amino acids. V lost 1 base to trimming and J lost 2 bases, with 10 bases between them. CDR1 is GTSNPN, CDR2 SVGIG, per germline (reference sequence). CDR3 nucleotides: TGTGCCTGGAGTGAATCGGGAGTCACAGATACGCAGTATTTT. Translation: CAWSESGVTDTQYF.

In regard to this clonotype: Being one base from a much bigger clone, this may be a read error. The chain has TRBV28 and TRBJ2-7; TRBD1 is a possible D gene (5 bases). V gave up 8 bases and J gave up 8 bases, with 22 bases separating them. The length of the CDR3 is 14 residues. Germline V gene sequence: CDR1 MDHEN, CDR2 SYDVKM. CDR3 region: CASGTWGNLVKQYF. The CDR3 nucleotides read TGTGCCAGCGGAACTTGGGGCAACCTGGTCAAGCAGTACTTC.

This clonotype was seen a handful of times. The rearrangement links TRBV2 to TRBJ2-5, with D perhaps being TRBD1 or TRBD2 (7 bases each). The CDR3 is made up of 16 amino acids. V was clipped by 8 bases and J by 4 bases, with 23 bases between them. Germline V gives CDR1 SNHLY, CDR2 FYNNEI. CDR3 residues: CASERRGGFVRETQYF. CDR3 nucleotide sequence: TGTGCCAGCGAACGCAGGGGGGGTTTTGTCCGAGAGACCCAGTACTTC.

The chain has TRBV15 and TRBJ2-7, with 7 positions matching TRBD2. The germline CDR1 and CDR2 sequences are LNHNV and YYDKDF (reference sequence). The CDR3 runs 17 residues. J gave up 5 bases and V 5 bases, and 18 bases lay outside the gene matches. CDR3 amino acids: CATSPGRAASGIDEQYF. The CDR3 nucleotides read TGTGCCACCAGCCCTGGTCGGGCGGCCAGCGGGATCGACGAGCAGTACTTC.

The table lists this clonotype with a few counts. V gene TRBV10-3 combines with J gene TRBJ2-1, with a possible D match to TRBD2 (5 bases). V was cut by 8 bases and J by 4 bases, with 15 bases left in between. Germline lookup yields CDR1 ENHRY and CDR2 SYGVKD. This CDR3 comprises 14 residues. The CDR3 coding sequence is TGTGCCATCCGAGCGGAGCAACTGTACAATGAGCAGTTCTTC. Its protein is CAIRAEQLYNEQFF.

The chain carries TRBV5-1 and TRBJ2-3; the match to TRBD1 covers 7 bases. The CDR3 has 22 residues. With V trimmed by 2 bases and J by 2 bases, 26 bases remained unmatched. Germline V CDR1 and CDR2: SGHRS, YFSETQ. The CDR3 here is CASSFDRDTLWRNTDSTDTQYF. CDR3 in DNA: TGCGCCAGCAGCTTCGACAGGGATACCCTCTGGCGGAACACGGATTCCACAGATACGCAGTATTTT.

V is TRBV5-1 and J is TRBJ2-1, with 9 bases that match TRBD2. CDR3 length equals 16 residues. V was pared by 0 bases and J by 6 bases, with 7 bases of the junction left unmatched. Germline V gives CDR1 SGHRS, CDR2 YFSETQ. The CDR3 DNA sequence: TGCGCCAGCAGCTTGGACAAAGCGGGAGGTCCCAATGAGCAGTTCTTC. Amino acid sequence: CASSLDKAGGPNEQFF.

The J gene is TRBJ2-7, the V gene TRBV29-1; 9 nucleotides line up with TRBD2. Germline V lookup: CDR1 SQVTM, CDR2 ANQGSEA. V lost 6 bases and J lost 1; bases outside the gene matches: 7. The CDR3 is 14 amino acids. CDR3 sequence (DNA): TGCAGCGTAGCCGGGACTAGCAGTTCCTACGAGCAGTACTTC. Its translation: CSVAGTSSSYEQYF.

This clonotype was seen a few times. The V and J genes are TRBV5-1 and TRBJ2-7; D is undetermined. CDR1 and CDR2 (germline): SGHRS, YFSETQ. The CDR3 has 15 residues. The V end lost 4 bases, the J end lost 0 bases, and 14 bases lay between the germline ends. The DNA of the CDR3 is TGCGCCAGCAGCACTCCGGGTCTTAGCTCCTACGAGCAGTACTTC. Translated, it gives CASSTPGLSSYEQYF.

This clonotype was counted only a few times. The V call is TRBV5-1, the J call TRBJ2-1, with TRBD2 matching 9 bases. This CDR3 spans 18 amino acids. CDR1 is SGHRS and CDR2 is YFSETQ in the germline V gene. The J segment lost 8 bases and the V segment lost 1 base, leaving 16 bases of the junction unmatched. The DNA for the CDR3 is TGCGCCAGCAGCTTGTTAGGGCTTTTAGCGGGAGATGCGGATGAGCAGTTCTTC. Its protein is CASSLLGLLAGDADEQFF.

The chain employs TRBV29-1 and TRBJ2-4; 9 nucleotides align to TRBD1. The CDR3 contains 15 residues. Germline assignment: CDR1 SQVTM and CDR2 ANQGSEA. V dropped 5 bases and J dropped 1; count of bases not matched to a gene: 6. The CDR3 reads CSVTGGFSAKNIQYF. For the CDR3, the DNA is TGCAGCGTTACAGGGGGCTTTTCGGCCAAAAACATTCAGTACTTC.

This clonotype has more than one count but fewer than ten. The CDR3 loop is CSARQGGYEQYF. The CDR3 bases are TGCAGTGCGAGACAGGGAGGGTACGAGCAGTACTTC. This chain links TRBV20-1 with TRBJ2-7; D is tentatively TRBD1 or TRBD2 (7 bases each). The CDR3 length is 12 residues. V gave up 6 bases and J gave up 4 bases, with 13 bases separating them. CDR1 is DFQATT, CDR2 SNEGSKA, per germline (reference sequence).

Only a few counts were recorded for this clonotype. The rearrangement links TRBV10-2 to TRBJ1-2; D remains unclear. The CDR3 consists of 15 residues. The germline gives CDR1 WSHSY, CDR2 SAAADI. V shed 6 bases and J shed 0 bases, with 14 bases lying between them. The CDR3 reads CASRVETDSNYGYTF. The DNA of the CDR3 is TGCGCCAGCAGGGTGGAGACGGACTCTAACTATGGCTACACCTTC.

This clonotype was detected only a few times. The rearrangement links TRBV27 to TRBJ1-5; 9 nucleotides line up with TRBD1. This CDR3 comprises 14 residues. Trimming at V came to 4 bases and at J to 9 bases, leaving 7 bases not matched to a gene. The V gene's germline CDR1 is MNHEY and CDR2 SMNVEV (reference sequence). The CDR3, as DNA: TGTGCCAGCAGTTCCCAGACAGGGGGACGGCCCCAGCATTTT. Protein: CASSSQTGGRPQHF.